These 15 T cell receptor beta chains were all obtained from the same sample, sequenced in a study of blood T cell repertoires in COVID-19. Here immunoSEQ multiplex PCR was the method, and the copy in TCRdb shows in-frame clones only, minus some. The sample carries tens of thousands of clones, about nine tenths recorded once. The sample comprised peripheral blood. The source of these receptors is a human donor in a cohort sampled during active COVID-19.

The V gene is TRBV4-3, the J gene TRBJ1-6; TRBD1 matches 7 bases. The length of the CDR3 is 14 residues. V was pared by 0 bases and J by 10 bases, with 3 bases of the junction left unmatched. Germline loops: CDR1 LGHNA, CDR2 YSLEER. The CDR3 loop reads CASSQDRGRSPLHF. CDR3 bases: TGCGCCAGCAGCCAAGATAGGGGGCGATCACCCCTCCACTTT.

The CDR3 sequence is CASSKGGVDYEQYF. The CDR3 DNA reads as TGTGCCAGTTCAAAGGGCGGGGTTGACTACGAGCAGTACTTC. The chain carries TRBV19 and TRBJ2-7, with D possibly matching TRBD2 (6 bases). The CDR3 is 14 residues long. The V gene lost 8 bases and the J gene lost 3 bases, with 17 bases spanning the gap. Germline values: CDR1 LNHDA, CDR2 SQIVND (reference sequence).

This clone was found once. The chain employs TRBV7-9 and TRBJ1-4; TRBD1 aligns across 9 bases. V dropped 4 bases and J dropped 6; count of bases not matched to a gene: 15. Germline CDR1 is SEHNR and CDR2 is FQNEAQ (reference sequence). There are 18 residues in the CDR3. The DNA of the CDR3 is TGTGCCAGCAGCTCGGGACAGGGAGGAGACGGTCGGTATGAAAAACTGTTTTTT. Protein product: CASSSGQGGDGRYEKLFF.

J is TRBJ1-2 and V is TRBV29-1; D remains unclear. This CDR3 is built from 12 residues. Between the trimmed V and J ends, which lost 1 base and 6 bases, there was a span of 9 bases. Germline V lookup: CDR1 SQVTM, CDR2 ANQGSEA. The CDR3 region has the DNA TGCAGCGTTGAAGGGAACAGTGATGGCTACACCTTC. This codes for CSVEGNSDGYTF.

V is TRBV2 and J is TRBJ1-2; D call uncertain. Germline loops: CDR1 SNHLY, CDR2 FYNNEI. The CDR3 has 11 residues. V lost 6 bases, J lost 2 bases, and 4 bases lay in between. Here the CDR3 reads CASRQNYGYTF. CDR3 DNA: TGTGCCAGCAGACAGAACTATGGCTACACCTTC.

The gene calls are TRBV12-3 or TRBV12-4 and TRBJ2-7, with 8 bases aligning to TRBD2. V lost 3 bases and J lost 3; bases outside the gene matches: 1. CDR3 length: 13 amino acids. This CDR3 is CASSFAGGYEQYF. The CDR3 DNA sequence: TGTGCCAGCAGTTTCGCGGGAGGCTACGAGCAGTACTTC.

This rearrangement joins TRBV4-3 to TRBJ1-5; 8 bases agree with TRBD1. The CDR3 runs to 17 residues. V dropped 0 bases and J dropped 6; count of bases not matched to a gene: 10. Germline CDR1 and CDR2: LGHNA and YSLEER. The DNA of the CDR3 is TGCGCCAGCAGCCAAGATTATAGGACAGGGTACACTCAGCCCCAGCATTTT. Its protein product is CASSQDYRTGYTQPQHF.

The chain links TRBV6-6 to TRBJ1-1; D uncertain. This CDR3 comprises 13 residues. Germline CDR1 and CDR2: MNHNY and SVGAGI (reference sequence). V was clipped by 6 bases and J by 4 bases, with 12 bases between them. CDR3 in amino acids: CASRTPEGTEAFF. The CDR3 region has the DNA TGTGCCAGCAGGACCCCGGAGGGCACTGAAGCTTTCTTT.

The genes are TRBV4-1 and TRBJ2-7; no clear D. The CDR3 has 14 residues. CDR1 MGHRA and CDR2 YSYEKL come from the germline V gene. With 0 bases removed from V and 1 base from J, the gap between germline ends came to 7 bases. As DNA, the CDR3 is TGCGCCAGCAGCCAAGATCCTCAGTCCTACGAGCAGTACTTC. This codes for CASSQDPQSYEQYF.

The CDR3 nucleotides are TGTGCCAGCAGTTCCCGACAACTTGAAGCTTTCTTT. Translating it yields CASSSRQLEAFF. The gene calls are TRBV28 and TRBJ1-1; D gene ambiguous. Trimming left V 4 bases short and J 7 bases short, with 10 bases between. The germline CDR1 and CDR2 sequences are MDHEN and SYDVKM. This CDR3 comprises 12 residues.

This sequence joins TRBV19 and TRBJ1-1, with D tentatively TRBD1 (6 bases). The CDR3 extends over 13 amino acids. CDR1 and CDR2 from the germline V gene are LNHDA and SQIVND (reference sequence). V lost 7 bases and J 5 bases, leaving 14 bases between the germline ends. The CDR3 sequence: CASKRSTGTEAFF. For the CDR3, the DNA is TGTGCCAGTAAACGTTCAACAGGGACTGAAGCTTTCTTT.

This chain joins TRBV6-2 or TRBV6-3 and TRBJ1-2; D is uncertain. Germline CDR1 reads MNHEY; CDR2 reads SVGEGT. Trimming removed 6 bases at V and 4 bases at J, with 12 bases between. The CDR3 length is 13 residues. The DNA of the CDR3 is TGTGCCAGCAGCCCCGCTGGCCCCTATGGCTACACCTTC. It encodes CASSPAGPYGYTF.

V and J are TRBV2 and TRBJ1-1, with a weak D call TRBD1 (6 bases). The CDR3 spans 15 residues. Trimming removed 4 bases at V and 0 bases at J, with 12 bases between. Germline CDR1 is SNHLY and CDR2 is FYNNEI. CDR3 sequence: CASSVTGTVNTEAFF. The CDR3 DNA sequence: TGTGCCAGCAGTGTCACAGGGACCGTGAACACTGAAGCTTTCTTT.

The chain employs TRBV9 and TRBJ2-7; D perhaps matches TRBD2 (5 bases). Germline V lookup: CDR1 SGDLS, CDR2 YYNGEE. The V end lost 2 bases, the J end lost 4 bases, and 16 bases lay between the germline ends. There are 15 residues in the CDR3. CDR3 in DNA: TGTGCCAGCAGCGTTTCCCCCCGGGGAGTTTACGAGCAGTACTTC. This encodes CASSVSPRGVYEQYF.

A few counts support this clone. The chain couples TRBV6-6 to TRBJ1-1, with D possibly TRBD1 on 6 matching bases. Germline V gives CDR1 MNHNY, CDR2 SVGAGI (reference sequence). The V end was cut by 0 bases, the J end by 3 bases, with 11 bases between. This CDR3 contains 15 residues. The CDR3 DNA is TGTGCCAGCAGTTACTCTCCAGGGGCCGACACTGAAGCTTTCTTT. As protein: CASSYSPGADTEAFF.